The next 8 T cell receptor beta chains were all read from a single sample in a study of blood T cell repertoires in COVID-19. This table comes from immunoSEQ multiplex PCR, and its TCRdb copy is limited to in-frame clones, with some not included. Among 88,000 or so clones listed, around four fifths were seen once. The specimen was peripheral blood. The receptors come from a human donor in a cohort sampled during active COVID-19.

This clone has only one observation. The chain is built from TRBV5-1 and TRBJ2-7; the match to TRBD2 covers 8 bases. The CDR3 totals 14 residues. Germline V gene lookup returns CDR1 SGHRS and CDR2 YFSETQ. J gave up 0 bases and V 7 bases, and 6 bases lay outside the gene matches. Here the CDR3 reads CASGSGTISYEQYF. The DNA of the CDR3 is TGCGCCAGCGGTAGCGGGACTATCTCCTACGAGCAGTACTTC.

The J gene is TRBJ2-2, the V gene TRBV5-1, with TRBD1 matching over 8 bases. This CDR3 comprises 13 residues. Germline CDR1 reads SGHRS; CDR2 reads YFSETQ. The J segment lost 6 bases and the V segment lost 8 bases, leaving 6 bases of the junction unmatched. The CDR3 bases are TGCGCCAGTGGACAGGGAGTGGCCGGGGAGCTGTTTTTT. Protein: CASGQGVAGELFF.

V is TRBV3-1 (or the pseudogene TRBV3-2) and J is TRBJ2-4; 7 positions agree with TRBD1. With 4 bases clipped from V and 3 bases from J, the junction kept 6 bases outside the gene matches. Germline lookup yields CDR1 LGHDT and CDR2 YNNKEL (reference sequence). The CDR3 length is 15 residues. The CDR3 DNA reads TGTGCCAGCAGCCCTACAGGGGCAGACAAAAACATTCAGTACTTC. Translation: CASSPTGADKNIQYF.

The chain joins TRBV5-1 to TRBJ2-5; no reliable D call. Germline V gene data show CDR1 as SGHRS and CDR2 as YFSETQ. The CDR3 runs to 15 residues. V lost 0 bases and J lost 2, with 11 bases in between. CDR3: CASSLGQAQQETQYF. CDR3 bases: TGCGCCAGCAGCTTGGGGCAGGCCCAACAAGAGACCCAGTACTTC.

The chain is built from TRBV11-3 and TRBJ2-4; 14 bases fit TRBD2. The CDR3 extends over 17 amino acids. CDR1 SGHNT and CDR2 YENEEA come from the germline V gene. V trimming: 5 bases; J trimming: 7 bases; junction bases outside the gene matches: 10. In nucleotides, the CDR3 is TGTGCCAGCAGCCCCGGACTAGCGGGAGGAGGGGGGAACATTCAGTACTTC. This gives the protein CASSPGLAGGGGNIQYF.

This chain uses TRBV7-6 with TRBJ2-3; 8 bases are shared with TRBD1. The CDR3 spans 19 residues. J gave up 6 bases and V 5 bases, and 22 bases lay outside the gene matches. CDR1 and CDR2 from the germline V gene are SGHVS and FNYEAQ. In nucleotides, the CDR3 is TGTGCCAGCAGCGGCACAAGGGACAGGAGTCGGTCTGTCTGGGATACGCAGTATTTT. Translation: CASSGTRDRSRSVWDTQYF.

The CDR3 DNA reads as TGTGCCAGCACCCCGCGTGCCAGCGGGAGAGGGGCCTACGAGCAGTACTTC. It translates to CASTPRASGRGAYEQYF. This chain links TRBV11-2 with TRBJ2-7; TRBD2 aligns across 8 bases. V was pared by 7 bases and J by 2 bases, with 16 bases of the junction left unmatched. Germline V gene data show CDR1 as SGHAT and CDR2 as FQNNGV. This CDR3 has 17 amino acids.

This rearrangement joins TRBV9 to TRBJ2-3, with 7 bases aligning to TRBD2. The CDR3 consists of 18 residues. The V gene end was trimmed by 0 bases and the J gene end by 3 bases; junction bases not matched to a gene: 13. In germline, CDR1 is SGDLS, CDR2 YYNGEE. CDR3 protein: CASSVDGTAGRGTDTQYF. CDR3 sequence (DNA): TGTGCCAGCAGCGTAGATGGAACAGCAGGGCGGGGGACAGATACGCAGTATTTT.